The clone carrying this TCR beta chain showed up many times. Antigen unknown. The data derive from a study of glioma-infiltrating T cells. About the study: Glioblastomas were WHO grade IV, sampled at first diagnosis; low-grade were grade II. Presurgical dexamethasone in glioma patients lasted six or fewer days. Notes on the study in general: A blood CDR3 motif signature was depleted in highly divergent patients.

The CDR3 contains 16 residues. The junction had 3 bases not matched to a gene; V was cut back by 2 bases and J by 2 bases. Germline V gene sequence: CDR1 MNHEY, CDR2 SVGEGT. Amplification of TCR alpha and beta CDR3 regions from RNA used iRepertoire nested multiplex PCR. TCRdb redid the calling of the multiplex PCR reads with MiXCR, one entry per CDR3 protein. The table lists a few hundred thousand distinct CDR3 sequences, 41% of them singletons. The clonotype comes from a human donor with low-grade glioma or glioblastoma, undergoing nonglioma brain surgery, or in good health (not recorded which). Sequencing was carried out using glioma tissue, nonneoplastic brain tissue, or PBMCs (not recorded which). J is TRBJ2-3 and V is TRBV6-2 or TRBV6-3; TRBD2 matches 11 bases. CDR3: CASSYRSGRATDTQYF. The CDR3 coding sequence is TGTGCCAGCAGTTACCGTAGCGGGAGGGCCACAGATACGCAGTATTTT.